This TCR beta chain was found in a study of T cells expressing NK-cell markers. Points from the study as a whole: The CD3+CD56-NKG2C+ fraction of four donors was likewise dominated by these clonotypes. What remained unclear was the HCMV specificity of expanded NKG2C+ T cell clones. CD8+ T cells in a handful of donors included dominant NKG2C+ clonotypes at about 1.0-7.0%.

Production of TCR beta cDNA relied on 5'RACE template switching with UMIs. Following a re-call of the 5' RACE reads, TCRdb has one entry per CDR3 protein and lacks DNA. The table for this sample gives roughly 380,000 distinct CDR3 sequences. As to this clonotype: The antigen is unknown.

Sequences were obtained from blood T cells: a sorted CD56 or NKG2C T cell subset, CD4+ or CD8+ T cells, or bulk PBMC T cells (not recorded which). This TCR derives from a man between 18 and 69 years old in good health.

CDR3 amino acids: CASSDELGSPLHF. The genes are TRBV6-4 and TRBJ1-6. CDR3 length equals 13 residues. Germline V gene data show CDR1 as MRHNA and CDR2 as SNTAGT.